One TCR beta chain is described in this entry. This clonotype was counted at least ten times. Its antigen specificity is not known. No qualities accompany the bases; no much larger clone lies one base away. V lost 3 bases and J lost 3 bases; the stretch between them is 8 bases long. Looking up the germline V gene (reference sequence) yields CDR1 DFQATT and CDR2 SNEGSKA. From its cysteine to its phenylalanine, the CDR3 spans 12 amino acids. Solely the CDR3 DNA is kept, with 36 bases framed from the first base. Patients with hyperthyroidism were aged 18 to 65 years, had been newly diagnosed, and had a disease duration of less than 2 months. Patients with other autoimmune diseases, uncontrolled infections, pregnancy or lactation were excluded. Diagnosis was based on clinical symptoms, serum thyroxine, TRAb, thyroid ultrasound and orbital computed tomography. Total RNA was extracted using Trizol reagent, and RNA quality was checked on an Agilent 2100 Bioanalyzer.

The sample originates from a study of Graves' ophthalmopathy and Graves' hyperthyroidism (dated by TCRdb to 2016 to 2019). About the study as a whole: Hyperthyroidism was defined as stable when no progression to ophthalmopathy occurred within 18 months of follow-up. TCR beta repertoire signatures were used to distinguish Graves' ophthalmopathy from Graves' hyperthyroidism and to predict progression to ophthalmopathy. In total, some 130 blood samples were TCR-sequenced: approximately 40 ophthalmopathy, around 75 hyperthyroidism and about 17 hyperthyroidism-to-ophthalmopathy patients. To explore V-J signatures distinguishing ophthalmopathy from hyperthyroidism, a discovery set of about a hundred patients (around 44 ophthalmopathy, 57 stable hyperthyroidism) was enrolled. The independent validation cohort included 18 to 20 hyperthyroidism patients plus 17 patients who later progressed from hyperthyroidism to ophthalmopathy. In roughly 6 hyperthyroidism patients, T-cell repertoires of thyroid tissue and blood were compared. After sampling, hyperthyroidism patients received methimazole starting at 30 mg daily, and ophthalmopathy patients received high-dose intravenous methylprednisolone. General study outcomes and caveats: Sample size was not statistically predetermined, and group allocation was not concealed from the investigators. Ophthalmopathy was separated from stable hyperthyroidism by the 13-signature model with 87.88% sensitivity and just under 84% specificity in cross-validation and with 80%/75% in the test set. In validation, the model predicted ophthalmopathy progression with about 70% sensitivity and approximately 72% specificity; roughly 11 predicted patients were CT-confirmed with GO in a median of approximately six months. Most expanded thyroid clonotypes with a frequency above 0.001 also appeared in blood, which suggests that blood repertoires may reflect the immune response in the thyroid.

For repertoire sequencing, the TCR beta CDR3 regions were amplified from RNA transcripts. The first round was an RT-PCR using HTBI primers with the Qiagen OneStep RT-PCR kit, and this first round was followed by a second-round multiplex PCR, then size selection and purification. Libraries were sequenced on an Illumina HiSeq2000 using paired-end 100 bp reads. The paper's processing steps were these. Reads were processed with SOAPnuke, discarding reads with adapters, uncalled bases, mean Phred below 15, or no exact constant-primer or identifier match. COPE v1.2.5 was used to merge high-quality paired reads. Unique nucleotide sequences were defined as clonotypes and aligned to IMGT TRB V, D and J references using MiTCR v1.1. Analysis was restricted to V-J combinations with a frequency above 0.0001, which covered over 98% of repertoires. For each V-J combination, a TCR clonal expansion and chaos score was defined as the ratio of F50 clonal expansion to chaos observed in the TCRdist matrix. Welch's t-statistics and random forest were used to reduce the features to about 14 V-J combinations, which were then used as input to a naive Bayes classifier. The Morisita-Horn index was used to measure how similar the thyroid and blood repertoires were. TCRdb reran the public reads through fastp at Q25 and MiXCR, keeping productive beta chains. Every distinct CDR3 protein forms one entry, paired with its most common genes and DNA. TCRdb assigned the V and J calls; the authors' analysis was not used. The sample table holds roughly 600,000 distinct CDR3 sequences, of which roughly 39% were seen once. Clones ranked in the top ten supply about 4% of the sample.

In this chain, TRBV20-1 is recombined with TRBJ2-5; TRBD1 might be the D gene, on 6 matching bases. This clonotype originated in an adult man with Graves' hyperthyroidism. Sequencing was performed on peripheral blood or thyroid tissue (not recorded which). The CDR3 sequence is CSASPGEETQYF. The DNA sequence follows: TGCAGTGCTAGCCCAGGGGAAGAGACCCAGTACTTC.